The 29 T cell receptor beta chains reported below all come from one sample, sequenced in a study of molecular identifiers for immune sequencing clone quantification. TCRdb processed the PCR reads anew with MiXCR; each CDR3 protein has one entry. The sample lists about 500,000 distinct CDR3 sequences, less than 30% occurring once. What was sequenced was naive CD8+ T cells from blood, with Jurkat cell RNA spiked in. Subset: FACS-sorted CD8+CD4-CCR7+CD45RA+ naive T cells. The receptors come from a human donor in good health. Some libraries in this study had Jurkat cell RNA spiked in.

This clonotype was observed a few times. The chain uses TRBV18 and TRBJ2-3; the D is unclear. This CDR3 is 17 amino acids long. The V gene lost 3 bases and the J gene lost 0 bases, with 16 bases spanning the gap. The germline V gene encodes CDR1 KGHSH and CDR2 LQKENI. CDR3 nucleotides: TGTGCCAGCTCACCCCGCCCGGGTGAGCCCAGCACAGATACGCAGTATTTT. Translation: CASSPRPGEPSTDTQYF. Combining the CDR3 with reference TRBV18 and TRBJ2-3 gives the whole variable domain NAGVMQNPRHLVRRRGQEARLRCSPMKGHSHVYWYRQLPEEGLKFMVYLQKENIIDESGMPKERFSAEFPKEGPSILRIQQVVRGDSAAYFCASSPRPGEPSTDTQYFGPGTRLTVL.

In this sample, this clonotype turned up many times. This sequence joins TRBV20-1 and TRBJ2-3; 8 bases align to TRBD1. With 1 base clipped from V and 5 bases from J, the junction kept 5 bases outside the gene matches. CDR1 and CDR2 (germline): DFQATT, SNEGSKA (reference sequence). There are 14 residues in the CDR3. Written as DNA, the CDR3 is TGCAGTGCTAGAGTGCGCAGGGGGCAAGATACGCAGTATTTT. Its protein product is CSARVRRGQDTQYF.

This clonotype was counted ten times or more. CDR3 bases: TGCGCCAGCAGCCCCCCCGGGGTGCCACCCGGGACTAGCGGATTCCAAGAGACCCAGTACTTC. This encodes CASSPPGVPPGTSGFQETQYF. This sequence joins TRBV5-1 and TRBJ2-5; TRBD2 matches at 11 bases. V dropped 4 bases and J dropped 1; count of bases not matched to a gene: 21. Germline CDR1 is SGHRS and CDR2 is YFSETQ. The CDR3 is 21 residues long. The full variable domain, its missing parts supplied by reference TRBV5-1 and TRBJ2-5, is KAGVTQTPRYLIKTRGQQVTLSCSPISGHRSVSWYQQTPGQGLQFLFEYFSETQRNKGNFPGRFSGRQFSNSRSEMNVSTLELGDSALYLCASSPPGVPPGTSGFQETQYFGPGTRLLVL.

With regard to this clonotype: A much larger clonotype is one base distant, so this may be a read error. The chain is built from TRBV5-1 and TRBJ2-3, with 12 bases fitting TRBD2. The CDR3 runs 15 residues. Germline lookup yields CDR1 SGHRS and CDR2 YFSETQ. This chain's CDR3 is CATRTSGESTDTQCF. The CDR3 region has the DNA TGCGCCACCCGGACTAGCGGGGAGAGCACAGATACGCAGTGTTTT.

This clonotype has ten or more counts. This rearrangement joins TRBV20-1 to TRBJ2-3, with D perhaps TRBD2 (6 bases). With 5 bases removed from V and 10 bases from J, the gap between germline ends came to 10 bases. This CDR3 has 10 amino acids. The germline V gene has CDR1 DFQATT and CDR2 SNEGSKA (reference sequence). The CDR3 spells CSAPGGAQYF. CDR3 nucleotides: TGCAGTGCTCCCGGGGGTGCGCAGTATTTT.

This clonotype came up many times. The chain uses TRBV7-2 and TRBJ1-1, with TRBD1 as a possible D gene (5 bases). V lost 1 base, J lost 5 bases, and 11 bases lay in between. CDR3 length: 14 residues. The germline V gene encodes CDR1 SGHTA and CDR2 FQGNSA. DNA for the CDR3: TGTGCCAGCAGCTTAGTCAGGGAGGGAACTGAAGCTTTCTTT. This codes for CASSLVREGTEAFF.

This clonotype was found many times. The V gene is TRBV7-9, the J gene TRBJ2-3, with unresolved D. V gave up 5 bases and J gave up 5 bases, with 14 bases separating them. Germline values: CDR1 SEHNR, CDR2 FQNEAQ (reference sequence). There are 14 residues in the CDR3. CDR3 sequence reads: CASSPTQTGDTQYF. The CDR3 DNA sequence: TGTGCCAGCAGCCCGACGCAGACCGGAGATACGCAGTATTTT.

About this clonotype: Possible read error: a much larger clone is one base away. The chain uses TRBV29-1 and TRBJ2-1; the D gene could be TRBD1 or TRBD2 (5 bases each). V was trimmed by 3 bases and J by 5 bases, leaving 14 bases between them. Germline loops: CDR1 SQVTM, CDR2 ANQGSEA. The length of the CDR3 is 14 residues. The CDR3 coding sequence is TGCAGCGTTGAGATCGGGGCAGCTAACAATGAGCAGTTCTTC. It yields the protein CSVEIGAANNEQFF.

The chain recombines TRBV5-1 with TRBJ2-5; D may be TRBD2 (6 bases). The CDR3 length is 18 residues. The V and J ends lost 4 bases and 5 bases respectively, with 27 bases between them. Germline lookup yields CDR1 SGHRS and CDR2 YFSETQ. The CDR3 region is CASSLDGGYSGIGETQYF. CDR3 nucleotide sequence: TGCGCCAGCAGCCTCGACGGGGGTTATTCGGGGATAGGCGAGACCCAGTACTTC.

This clonotype showed up just a few times. The chain links TRBV6-5 to TRBJ2-5; TRBD1 might be the D (5 bases). CDR3 length: 16 residues. Germline CDR1 is MNHEY and CDR2 is SVGAGI. V was shortened by 4 bases and J by 0 bases, with 15 bases between the two germline ends. CDR3 residues: CASSFSKQEYQETQYF. CDR3 coding DNA: TGTGCCAGCAGTTTTTCCAAACAGGAGTACCAAGAGACCCAGTACTTC.

This clonotype was found once. The conserved phenylalanine or tryptophan normally closing the CDR3 is absent here, so this likely arose from a read error. The chain joins TRBV15 to TRBJ1-2; D is unclear. This CDR3 has 17 amino acids. V lost 0 bases, J lost 4 bases, and 18 bases lay in between. Looked up from germline, CDR1 is LNHNV and CDR2 is YYDKDF (reference sequence). CDR3 DNA sequence: TGTGCCACCAGCAGAGAGTCACGGGCAGCTGGGCCCTATGGCTACACCCTC. It encodes CATSRESRAAGPYGYTL.

The chain recombines TRBV11-2 with TRBJ2-7; no clear D gene. The germline gives CDR1 SGHAT, CDR2 FQNNGV. V shed 4 bases and J shed 0 bases, with 13 bases lying between them. This CDR3 spans 15 amino acids. The CDR3 DNA reads as TGTGCCAGCAGCTCCGTAGTACGGTCCTCCTACGAGCAGTACTTC. Translating gives CASSSVVRSSYEQYF.

The sample holds many counts of this clonotype. The rearrangement uses TRBV19 and TRBJ2-7; D is unclear. The germline gives CDR1 LNHDA, CDR2 SQIVND (reference sequence). V gave up 8 bases and J gave up 2 bases, with 10 bases separating them. The CDR3 covers 12 residues. CDR3 residues: CASSGLPYEQYF. The CDR3 DNA sequence: TGTGCCAGTTCGGGTCTCCCCTACGAGCAGTACTTC.

Notes on this clonotype: The conserved final phenylalanine or tryptophan is absent from the CDR3, which likely points to a read error. The V and J genes are TRBV4-1 and TRBJ1-2; perhaps TRBD1 as D (5 bases). The germline gives CDR1 MGHRA, CDR2 YSYEKL. The CDR3 loop spans 14 amino acids. With 11 bases removed from V and 4 bases from J, the gap between germline ends came to 20 bases. Here the CDR3 DNA reads TGCGCCCCCGGGGCGGCGACGGAAAGCTATGGCTACACCATC. Translated: CAPGAATESYGYTI.

A few counts support this clonotype. V is TRBV7-9 and J is TRBJ2-7; the match to TRBD1 covers 8 bases. CDR3 length: 15 amino acids. V gave up 6 bases and J gave up 2 bases; unmatched junction bases: 9. Germline V CDR1 and CDR2: SEHNR, FQNEAQ (reference sequence). Here the CDR3 reads CASSALDREPYEQYF. The CDR3 nucleotides read TGTGCCAGCAGTGCATTGGACAGGGAACCCTACGAGCAGTACTTC. The full variable domain, with the rest looked up from reference TRBV7-9 and TRBJ2-7, is DTGVSQNPRHKITKRGQNVTFRCDPISEHNRLYWYRQTLGQGPEFLTYFQNEAQLEKSRLLSDRFSAERPKGSFSTLEIQRTEQGDSAMYLCASSALDREPYEQYFGPGTRLTVT.

This clonotype showed up many times. This chain connects TRBV25-1 to TRBJ1-5; the match to TRBD1 covers 8 bases. This CDR3 region has 14 residues. Germline V lookup: CDR1 MGHDK, CDR2 SYGVNS. The V gene end was trimmed by 2 bases and the J gene end by 6 bases; junction bases not matched to a gene: 3. The CDR3 loop is CASSEHRGGQPQHF. CDR3 DNA sequence: TGTGCCAGCAGTGAACACAGGGGGGGTCAGCCCCAGCATTTT.

About this clonotype itself: This could be a read error, since a much larger clone is one nucleotide away. The chain has TRBV20-1 and TRBJ2-7, with D possibly matching TRBD2 (5 bases). The CDR3 totals 12 residues. V lost 1 base and J 6 bases, leaving 10 bases between the germline ends. CDR1 DFQATT and CDR2 SNEGSKA come from the germline V gene (reference sequence). The DNA for the CDR3 is TGCAGTGCTAGAGGTGCCGGACTCGAGCAGTACTTC. Protein sequence: CSARGAGLEQYF.

In this sample, this clonotype turned up a few times. The rearrangement links TRBV4-3 to TRBJ2-7; TRBD2 matches at 14 bases. The CDR3 sequence is 16 residues long. V lost 1 base, J lost 6 bases, and 5 bases stayed unmatched. The germline CDR1 and CDR2 sequences are LGHNA and YSLEER. The CDR3 DNA follows: TGCGCCAGCAGCCAAGGGGCGGGACTAGCGGGGGTCGAGCAGTACTTC. Translation gives CASSQGAGLAGVEQYF.

This chain joins TRBV7-9 and TRBJ2-3; tentative D call: TRBD2 (5 bases). This CDR3 has 18 amino acids. V was shortened by 5 bases and J by 5 bases, with 26 bases between the two germline ends. Germline values: CDR1 SEHNR, CDR2 FQNEAQ (reference sequence). This chain's CDR3 is CASSLSFVSSRVIDTQYF. The CDR3 DNA reads TGTGCCAGCAGCCTTTCTTTTGTCTCTAGCCGGGTGATAGATACGCAGTATTTT.

Of note for this clonotype: Sequence at one end of the junction differs from germline and may be a read error. The chain combines TRBV5-3 with TRBJ1-1; 7 bases fit TRBD1. TRBV5-3 has ORF status, its function being uncertain. The CDR3 covers 15 residues. The CDR3 DNA follows: TGTGCCAGCAGCTGGTGGGGACAGCAGAACACTGAAGCTTTCTTT. Protein product: CASSWWGQQNTEAFF.

The chain carries TRBV6-5 and TRBJ2-2; 8 bases line up with TRBD2. There are 15 residues in the CDR3. The ends lost 6 bases at V and 0 bases at J; junction bases unmatched: 3. CDR1 is MNHEY and CDR2 is SVGAGI in the germline V gene. The CDR3: CASRAGVTNTGELFF. The CDR3 coding sequence is TGTGCCAGCAGAGCGGGGGTTACGAACACCGGGGAGCTGTTTTTT.

The chain couples TRBV28 to TRBJ2-5, with D perhaps TRBD1 or TRBD2 (5 bases each). The CDR3 length is 14 residues. The V gene lost 5 bases and the J gene lost 5 bases, with 15 bases spanning the gap. The V gene's germline CDR1 is MDHEN and CDR2 SYDVKM. The CDR3: CASSPPGPGETQYF. The CDR3 DNA sequence: TGTGCCAGCAGTCCTCCGGGACCCGGGGAGACCCAGTACTTC.

This clonotype occurred many times. The V gene is TRBV4-1, the J gene TRBJ2-7, with D maybe TRBD2 (5 bases). The V gene's germline CDR1 is MGHRA and CDR2 YSYEKL. The CDR3 extends over 13 amino acids. Trimming removed 0 bases from V and 10 bases from J, with 13 bases in between. CDR3 loop: CASSQELGRSQYF. CDR3 coding DNA: TGCGCCAGCAGCCAAGAACTAGGGAGAAGTCAGTACTTC.

The rearrangement links TRBV15 to TRBJ2-5; maybe TRBD1 (7 bases). CDR1 LNHNV and CDR2 YYDKDF come from the germline V gene (reference sequence). This CDR3 spans 16 amino acids. Deletions cut 0 bases from V and 4 bases from J, with 15 bases between. Here the CDR3 reads CATSREWPGGPETQYF. Here the CDR3 DNA reads TGTGCCACCAGCAGAGAATGGCCAGGGGGGCCAGAGACCCAGTACTTC.

The rearrangement links TRBV5-4 to TRBJ2-1, with TRBD2 matching over 12 bases. The J segment lost 7 bases and the V segment lost 3 bases, leaving 11 bases of the junction unmatched. CDR1 and CDR2 from the germline V gene are SGHNT and YYREEE (reference sequence). The CDR3 runs to 17 residues. The CDR3 reads CASSSSSGRALWNEQFF. CDR3 coding DNA: TGTGCCAGCAGCTCCTCTAGCGGGAGGGCCTTATGGAATGAGCAGTTCTTC.

The chain is built from TRBV4-1 and TRBJ2-2, with TRBD1 matching over 7 bases. This CDR3 contains 15 residues. CDR1 is MGHRA and CDR2 is YSYEKL in the germline V gene. Unmatched junction bases numbered 5, after V lost 4 bases and J lost 3 bases. The DNA for the CDR3 is TGCGCCAGCAGCCCCGGGACAGTCGACACCGGGGAGCTGTTTTTT. It is translated as CASSPGTVDTGELFF.

This clonotype has only a few counts. The chain uses TRBV11-2 and TRBJ2-7; 9 nucleotides agree with TRBD1. Trimming at V came to 5 bases and at J to 5 bases, leaving 7 bases not matched to a gene. This CDR3 has 14 amino acids. Per germline, CDR1 SGHAT and CDR2 FQNNGV. Here the CDR3 DNA reads TGTGCCAGCAGCCCGAGGGACAGGGTCCACGAGCAGTACTTC. This encodes CASSPRDRVHEQYF.

V and J are TRBV4-2 and TRBJ2-5, with D hard to call. The germline V gene has CDR1 LGHNA and CDR2 YNFKEQ. V was cut by 0 bases and J by 0 bases, with 11 bases left in between. There are 16 residues in the CDR3. CDR3 DNA sequence: TGTGCCAGCAGCCAAGAGGGATGGGTCAACCAAGAGACCCAGTACTTC. It yields the protein CASSQEGWVNQETQYF.

The table lists this clonotype with a few counts. This chain links TRBV28 with TRBJ2-1, with TRBD2 matching over 10 bases. J was trimmed by 6 bases and V by 6 bases; bases with no gene match: 11. Germline V gene sequence: CDR1 MDHEN, CDR2 SYDVKM. The CDR3 length is 16 residues. This CDR3 reads CASSQSTSGPVNEQFF. DNA for the CDR3: TGTGCCAGCAGCCAATCGACTAGCGGGCCTGTCAATGAGCAGTTCTTC.